This passage covers 6 T cell receptor beta chains from one sample sequenced in a study of cytomegalovirus exposure and HLA in healthy donors. 13 Jbeta primers and 60 Vbeta primers were used for the PCR. Produced via immunoSEQ multiplex PCR; TCRdb's table is partial and in-frame only. The data contain roughly 100,000 clones, 81% of them singletons. What was sequenced was PBMCs. Receptors were obtained from a human donor in good health.

There are a few counts of this clone. This chain connects TRBV5-1 to TRBJ2-7; D perhaps matches TRBD1 (6 bases). The CDR3 is made up of 15 amino acids. CDR1 is SGHRS, CDR2 YFSETQ, per germline. V was trimmed by 2 bases and J by 7 bases, leaving 19 bases between them. CDR3 coding DNA: TGCGCCAGCAGCTTAGACAGGAACATTCCGTGGGAGCAGTACTTC. Protein sequence: CASSLDRNIPWEQYF.

The chain uses TRBV6-1 and TRBJ2-4; 10 bases are shared with TRBD1. CDR1 is MNHNS and CDR2 is SASEGT in the germline V gene. With 5 bases clipped from V and 5 bases from J, the junction kept 6 bases outside the gene matches. There are 15 residues in the CDR3. The CDR3 DNA reads as TGTGCCAGCAGTACGGACGACAGGGGGCAAAACATTCAGTACTTC. Translated: CASSTDDRGQNIQYF.

The rearrangement joins TRBV7-2 to TRBJ2-5; possibly TRBD1 for D (6 bases). This CDR3 has 15 residues. The V and J ends lost 4 bases and 0 bases respectively, with 12 bases between them. Germline V CDR1 and CDR2: SGHTA, FQGNSA. The chain's CDR3 is CASSSYGDNQETQYF. Here the CDR3 DNA reads TGTGCCAGCAGCTCATACGGGGACAACCAAGAGACCCAGTACTTC.

V usage is TRBV6-1 and J usage is TRBJ1-5; TRBD1 agrees at 7 bases. Germline-derived CDR1 and CDR2 are MNHNS and SASEGT. Losses at the gene ends were 7 bases for V and 7 bases for J; bases not matched to a gene: 10. The CDR3 totals 14 residues. The CDR3 sequence is CASTPGTVGQPQHF. The DNA for the CDR3 is TGTGCCAGCACCCCAGGGACAGTCGGGCAGCCCCAGCATTTT.

The chain employs TRBV2 and TRBJ2-5, with a weak D call TRBD1 (7 bases). This CDR3 region has 14 residues. CDR1 is SNHLY, CDR2 FYNNEI, per germline. The V gene lost 10 bases and the J gene lost 1 base, with 16 bases spanning the gap. CDR3 DNA: TGTGCCATCGAATCGCGGGACAGCCAAGAGACCCAGTACTTC. Amino acid sequence: CAIESRDSQETQYF. Full variable domain (outside the CDR3, taken from reference TRBV2 and TRBJ2-5): EPEVTQTPSHQVTQMGQEVILRCVPISNHLYFYWYRQILGQKVEFLVSFYNNEISEKSEIFDDQFSVERPDGSNFTLKIRSTKLEDSAMYFCAIESRDSQETQYFGPGTRLLVL.

This chain connects TRBV13 to TRBJ2-2, with D possibly being TRBD1 (6 bases). Germline V gives CDR1 PRHDT, CDR2 FYEKMQ (reference sequence). This CDR3 contains 17 residues. The V end was cut by 3 bases, the J end by 7 bases, with 21 bases between. The CDR3 region is CASSFFWAGDPGGELFF. The DNA of the CDR3 is TGTGCCAGCAGCTTTTTTTGGGCAGGGGATCCGGGCGGGGAGCTGTTTTTT.